These T cell receptor beta chains were read from a single sample in a study of memory CD4+ T cells and cytomegalovirus serostatus. Using immunoSEQ multiplex PCR, the repertoire was profiled, and TCRdb retains in-frame clones only, with some absent. Here the sample spans about 52,000 clones, under 80% being singletons. Sequenced sample: memory CD4+ T cells from blood. The receptors were sampled from an adult in good health and CMV-seronegative. CDR3s include the opening cysteine and the closing phenylalanine or tryptophan. Fields, in order: J gene, D gene, clone size, V gene, CDR3 protein, CDR3 DNA. A D gene is named only where the DNA matches it firmly. Only some rows state a clone size, as once, few, many or a class for expanded clones.

j_gene: TRBJ2-5
d_gene: -
abundance: -
v_gene: TRBV5-1
CDR3aa: CASSFQETQYF
CDR3nt: TGCGCCAGCAGCTTCCAAGAGACCCAGTACTTC

j_gene: TRBJ2-6
d_gene: -
abundance: once
v_gene: TRBV28
CDR3aa: CASSTKRANVLTF
CDR3nt: TGTGCCAGCAGTACCAAGAGGGCCAACGTCCTGACTTTC

j_gene: TRBJ1-5
d_gene: -
abundance: -
v_gene: TRBV6-5
CDR3aa: CASSYAGDGQPQHF
CDR3nt: TGTGCCAGCAGTTACGCGGGGGATGGGCAGCCCCAGCATTTT

j_gene: TRBJ1-1
d_gene: -
abundance: -
v_gene: TRBV29-1
CDR3aa: CSVDGSLRAAFF
CDR3nt: TGCAGTGTTGATGGTAGCCTAAGGGCAGCTTTCTTT

j_gene: TRBJ2-7
d_gene: -
abundance: -
v_gene: TRBV7-3
CDR3aa: CASSYDGSRGEQYF
CDR3nt: TGTGCCAGCAGCTACGACGGGTCACGAGGGGAGCAGTACTTC

j_gene: TRBJ2-7
d_gene: -
abundance: -
v_gene: TRBV21-1
CDR3aa: CASSKLVYEQYF
CDR3nt: TGTGCCAGCAGCAAACTAGTTTACGAGCAGTACTTC

j_gene: TRBJ2-2
d_gene: -
abundance: -
v_gene: TRBV7-2
CDR3aa: CASSSDFRGSNTGELFF
CDR3nt: TGTGCCAGCAGCTCAGATTTCAGGGGTTCGAACACCGGGGAGCTGTTTTTT

j_gene: TRBJ2-5
d_gene: -
abundance: -
v_gene: TRBV10-3
CDR3aa: CAIMGAPQETQYF
CDR3nt: TGTGCCATCATGGGGGCACCCCAAGAGACCCAGTACTTC

j_gene: TRBJ2-7
d_gene: TRBD2
abundance: -
v_gene: TRBV6-6
CDR3aa: CASSILAGGPREQYF
CDR3nt: TGTGCCAGCAGCATACTAGCGGGGGGGCCGCGCGAGCAGTACTTC

j_gene: TRBJ1-6
d_gene: TRBD1
abundance: few
v_gene: TRBV5-6
CDR3aa: CASSLGLDRSPLHF
CDR3nt: TGTGCCAGCAGCCTGGGGCTGGACAGGAGTCCCCTCCACTTT

j_gene: TRBJ1-5
d_gene: TRBD1
abundance: once
v_gene: TRBV19
CDR3aa: CASSPEGAGGQPQHF
CDR3nt: TGTGCCAGTAGCCCGGAGGGGGCAGGAGGTCAGCCCCAGCATTTT

j_gene: TRBJ1-5
d_gene: TRBD1
abundance: once
v_gene: TRBV30
CDR3aa: CAWSGRGLRGQPQHF
CDR3nt: TGTGCCTGGAGTGGAAGGGGGCTCCGGGGCCAGCCCCAGCATTTT

j_gene: TRBJ1-4
d_gene: -
abundance: -
v_gene: TRBV7-2
CDR3aa: CASSVGGLQNEKLFF
CDR3nt: TGTGCCAGCAGCGTGGGGGGGCTCCAAAATGAAAAACTGTTTTTT

j_gene: TRBJ2-4
d_gene: -
abundance: -
v_gene: TRBV5-4
CDR3aa: CASSVPGTPIQYF
CDR3nt: TGTGCCAGCAGCGTGCCCGGGACACCAATTCAGTACTTC

j_gene: TRBJ1-3
d_gene: -
abundance: few
v_gene: TRBV30
CDR3aa: CAWSGRGNTIYF
CDR3nt: TGTGCCTGGAGTGGTCGGGGAAACACCATATATTTT

j_gene: TRBJ1-3
d_gene: -
abundance: -
v_gene: TRBV30
CDR3aa: CAWSNGVSGNTIYF
CDR3nt: TGTGCCTGGAGTAACGGGGTCTCTGGAAACACCATATATTTT

j_gene: TRBJ2-3
d_gene: -
abundance: few
v_gene: TRBV15
CDR3aa: CATSRLRGSGSDTQYF
CDR3nt: TGTGCCACCAGCAGACTCCGTGGTAGTGGGTCAGATACGCAGTATTTT

j_gene: TRBJ1-2
d_gene: -
abundance: -
v_gene: TRBV5-6
CDR3aa: CASSLTVGVYGYTF
CDR3nt: TGTGCCAGCAGCTTGACGGTGGGGGTCTATGGCTACACCTTC

j_gene: TRBJ2-1
d_gene: -
abundance: -
v_gene: TRBV2
CDR3aa: CASSETGLFGFF
CDR3nt: TGTGCCAGCAGTGAAACTGGGTTGTTTGGGTTCTTC

j_gene: TRBJ1-3
d_gene: TRBD1
abundance: once
v_gene: TRBV5-4
CDR3aa: CASSLGTGSSGNTIYF
CDR3nt: TGTGCCAGCAGCTTGGGGACAGGGTCGTCTGGAAACACCATATATTTT

j_gene: TRBJ1-2
d_gene: -
abundance: -
v_gene: TRBV4-1
CDR3aa: CASRSIGGRVNYGYTF
CDR3nt: TGCGCCAGCAGATCTATTGGGGGCAGGGTCAACTATGGCTACACCTTC

j_gene: TRBJ1-1
d_gene: -
abundance: -
v_gene: TRBV6-6
CDR3aa: CASSYHSGGRGTEAFF
CDR3nt: TGTGCCAGCAGTTACCACTCTGGGGGACGTGGGACTGAAGCTTTCTTT

j_gene: TRBJ2-2
d_gene: TRBD2
abundance: -
v_gene: TRBV27
CDR3aa: CARKGLVPTNTGELFF
CDR3nt: TGTGCCAGGAAAGGACTAGTTCCCACCAACACCGGGGAGCTGTTTTTT

j_gene: TRBJ2-1
d_gene: TRBD2
abundance: -
v_gene: TRBV11-2
CDR3aa: CASRRLAGGRDNEQFF
CDR3nt: TGTGCCAGCAGAAGACTAGCGGGGGGAAGAGACAATGAGCAGTTCTTC

j_gene: TRBJ2-2
d_gene: -
abundance: -
v_gene: TRBV9
CDR3aa: CASSVVSGSTGELFF
CDR3nt: TGTGCCAGCAGCGTAGTATCTGGCAGCACCGGGGAGCTGTTTTTT

j_gene: TRBJ1-1
d_gene: -
abundance: -
v_gene: TRBV4-2
CDR3aa: CASSRGDYAEAFF
CDR3nt: TGTGCCAGCAGCCGAGGGGATTACGCTGAAGCTTTCTTT

j_gene: TRBJ1-5
d_gene: TRBD1
abundance: -
v_gene: TRBV19
CDR3aa: CASKMDRASNQPQHF
CDR3nt: TGTGCCAGTAAGATGGACAGGGCTAGCAATCAGCCCCAGCATTTT

j_gene: TRBJ2-5
d_gene: TRBD1
abundance: -
v_gene: TRBV7-8
CDR3aa: CASSPITGGVAKETQYF
CDR3nt: TGTGCCAGCAGCCCAATAACAGGGGGCGTTGCAAAAGAGACCCAGTACTTC

j_gene: TRBJ2-2
d_gene: -
abundance: -
v_gene: TRBV11-2
CDR3aa: CASSAMNTGELFF
CDR3nt: TGTGCCAGCAGCGCGATGAACACCGGGGAGCTGTTTTTT

j_gene: TRBJ1-2
d_gene: TRBD1
abundance: -
v_gene: TRBV6-6
CDR3aa: CASNDPRDRGGYGYTF
CDR3nt: TGTGCCAGCAACGACCCCCGGGACAGGGGAGGCTATGGCTACACCTTC

j_gene: TRBJ1-1
d_gene: TRBD1
abundance: -
v_gene: TRBV7-8
CDR3aa: CASSFFGTGYREAFF
CDR3nt: TGTGCCAGCAGCTTTTTCGGGACAGGGTATCGAGAAGCTTTCTTT

j_gene: TRBJ1-5
d_gene: -
abundance: -
v_gene: TRBV7-2
CDR3aa: CASSASGRGQPQHF
CDR3nt: TGTGCCAGCAGCGCCTCTGGTCGCGGGCAGCCCCAGCATTTT

j_gene: TRBJ1-5
d_gene: -
abundance: -
v_gene: TRBV30
CDR3aa: CAWSWQYSNQPQHF
CDR3nt: TGTGCCTGGAGTTGGCAGTATAGCAATCAGCCCCAGCATTTT

j_gene: TRBJ1-1
d_gene: TRBD1
abundance: -
v_gene: TRBV5-6
CDR3aa: CASSPGTGGSLVNTEAFF
CDR3nt: TGTGCCAGCAGCCCCGGGACAGGGGGCAGTTTGGTGAACACTGAAGCTTTCTTT

j_gene: TRBJ2-3
d_gene: -
abundance: once
v_gene: TRBV27
CDR3aa: CASSSQGVIGTDTQYF
CDR3nt: TGTGCCAGCAGCTCGCAGGGAGTAATTGGCACAGATACGCAGTATTTT

j_gene: TRBJ1-3
d_gene: -
abundance: -
v_gene: TRBV7-2
CDR3aa: CASSPVGGLSGNTIYF
CDR3nt: TGTGCCAGCAGCCCCGTTGGGGGTCTCTCTGGAAACACCATATATTTT

j_gene: TRBJ1-5
d_gene: -
abundance: -
v_gene: TRBV30
CDR3aa: CAWSISHGQPQHF
CDR3nt: TGTGCCTGGAGTATTTCGCATGGTCAGCCCCAGCATTTT

j_gene: TRBJ2-7
d_gene: TRBD1
abundance: once
v_gene: TRBV19
CDR3aa: CASSIKTSGTALSYEQYF
CDR3nt: TGTGCCAGTAGTATTAAGACTTCCGGGACAGCCCTATCCTACGAGCAGTACTTC

j_gene: TRBJ2-1
d_gene: -
abundance: -
v_gene: TRBV7-8
CDR3aa: CASSLILEAWGEQFF
CDR3nt: TGTGCCAGCAGCTTAATTCTGGAGGCCTGGGGTGAGCAGTTCTTC

j_gene: TRBJ2-7
d_gene: -
abundance: -
v_gene: TRBV5-6
CDR3aa: CASSFGRYEQYF
CDR3nt: TGTGCCAGCAGCTTTGGCCGATACGAGCAGTACTTC

j_gene: TRBJ2-3
d_gene: TRBD2
abundance: -
v_gene: TRBV5-6
CDR3aa: CASSFQPSGAKETQYF
CDR3nt: TGTGCCAGCAGCTTTCAACCTAGCGGGGCGAAGGAAACGCAGTATTTT

j_gene: TRBJ2-1
d_gene: TRBD1
abundance: -
v_gene: TRBV6-6
CDR3aa: CASTHTGGNEQFF
CDR3nt: TGTGCCAGCACCCATACAGGGGGGAATGAGCAGTTCTTC

j_gene: TRBJ1-5
d_gene: TRBD1
abundance: -
v_gene: TRBV27
CDR3aa: CASSRGTGSNQPQHF
CDR3nt: TGTGCCAGCAGTAGGGGGACAGGTAGCAATCAGCCCCAGCATTTT

j_gene: TRBJ2-3
d_gene: TRBD1
abundance: -
v_gene: TRBV7-8
CDR3aa: CASSSGQATQYF
CDR3nt: TGTGCCAGCAGCTCCGGACAGGCTACGCAGTATTTT

j_gene: TRBJ1-6
d_gene: -
abundance: medium-sized
v_gene: TRBV2
CDR3aa: CASSEFSTGTNSPLHF
CDR3nt: TGTGCCAGCAGTGAATTTTCAACGGGGACTAATTCACCCCTCCACTTT

j_gene: TRBJ1-1
d_gene: -
abundance: -
v_gene: TRBV30
CDR3aa: CAFRDGTEAFF
CDR3nt: TGTGCCTTCCGGGACGGGACTGAAGCTTTCTTT

j_gene: TRBJ2-5
d_gene: -
abundance: -
v_gene: TRBV5-4
CDR3aa: CASSFKGYQETQYF
CDR3nt: TGTGCCAGCAGCTTTAAAGGGTACCAAGAGACCCAGTACTTC

j_gene: TRBJ2-5
d_gene: -
abundance: -
v_gene: TRBV27
CDR3aa: CASKLQGRVQETQYF
CDR3nt: TGTGCCAGCAAACTCCAGGGGCGAGTCCAAGAGACCCAGTACTTC

j_gene: TRBJ1-1
d_gene: -
abundance: -
v_gene: TRBV10-3
CDR3aa: CAISNTLMNTEAFF
CDR3nt: TGTGCCATCTCGAACACCTTGATGAACACTGAAGCTTTCTTT

j_gene: TRBJ1-4
d_gene: -
abundance: -
v_gene: TRBV9
CDR3aa: CASSVGEPGAGNEKLFF
CDR3nt: TGTGCCAGCAGCGTAGGAGAACCGGGGGCTGGTAATGAAAAACTGTTTTTT

j_gene: TRBJ2-2
d_gene: TRBD1
abundance: -
v_gene: TRBV5-1
CDR3aa: CASSLRTGVNTGELFF
CDR3nt: TGCGCCAGCAGCTTGAGGACAGGGGTGAACACCGGGGAGCTGTTTTTT

j_gene: TRBJ2-5
d_gene: -
abundance: -
v_gene: TRBV6-1
CDR3aa: CASSEVSKQGETQYF
CDR3nt: TGTGCCAGCAGTGAAGTTAGTAAACAGGGAGAGACCCAGTACTTC

j_gene: TRBJ2-2
d_gene: TRBD1
abundance: -
v_gene: TRBV9
CDR3aa: CASSPGTGAPGELFF
CDR3nt: TGTGCCAGCAGCCCCGGGACAGGGGCCCCCGGGGAGCTGTTTTTT